Reported below is one T cell receptor beta chain. No antigen is known for it. This entry belongs to a study of cytomegalovirus exposure and HLA in healthy donors. Study as a whole: Out of fewer than 400 genotyped donors, approximately 84% belonged to the Caucasian-associated ancestry cluster. General study results and limits: For TCR beta chains, V- and J-gene trimming was later linked to a missense DCLRE1C variant. Later analysis suggested links between common viral pathogens and several top significant clusters. Earlier analysis found most TCR beta V segments productive about 87% or about 30% of the time.

This PCR relied on a set of 60 Vbeta primers and 13 Jbeta primers. The data were produced by immunoSEQ multiplex PCR, yet TCRdb's version contains in-frame clones alone and is incomplete. The top ten clones hold around 5.7% of a sample with 160,000 or so clones, around three quarters of them seen once. The germline V gene encodes CDR1 LNHNV and CDR2 YYDKDF (reference sequence). Trimming took 3 bases from V and 3 from J, leaving 21 bases between them. The CDR3 runs 17 residues. The sequence derives from a man aged 35 to 55 in good health and CMV-seronegative. The sequenced sample was PBMCs. The J gene is TRBJ2-7, the V gene TRBV15; D may be TRBD1 (6 bases). This CDR3 is CATSRGRTGTRGYEQYF. The DNA for the CDR3 is TGTGCCACCAGCAGGGGCCGGACCGGGACCAGGGGCTACGAGCAGTACTTC. The whole variable domain, filled in from reference TRBV15 and TRBJ2-7, reads DAMVIQNPRYQVTQFGKPVTLSCSQTLNHNVMYWYQQKSSQAPKLLFHYYDKDFNNEADTPDNFQSRRPNTSFCFLDIRSPGLGDTAMYLCATSRGRTGTRGYEQYFGPGTRLTVT.